Following are 20 T cell receptor beta chains from one sample sequenced in a study of Graves' ophthalmopathy and Graves' hyperthyroidism. The authors amplified TCR beta CDR3 regions, and they did so from RNA transcripts for repertoire sequencing. The first-round RT-PCR employed HTBI primers together with the Qiagen OneStep RT-PCR kit. A multiplex PCR was then performed as the second round. Each CDR3 protein is one row after TCRdb ran MiXCR on the multiplex PCR reads. Of over a million distinct CDR3 sequences in the sample, 35% to 40% were seen once. Sequencing was carried out using peripheral blood or thyroid tissue (not recorded which). The receptors were gathered from an adult man with Graves' hyperthyroidism.

The J gene is TRBJ1-3, the V gene TRBV2; 7 bases match TRBD1. The CDR3 consists of 10 residues. V dropped 4 bases and J dropped 12; count of bases not matched to a gene: 0. Germline lookup yields CDR1 SNHLY and CDR2 FYNNEI. The CDR3 DNA reads TGTGCCAGCAGTGGGGACAGCATATATTTT. Protein product: CASSGDSIYF.

The chain is built from TRBV4-1 and TRBJ1-1; 10 bases match TRBD1. The ends lost 3 bases at V and 6 bases at J; junction bases unmatched: 10. This CDR3 spans 16 amino acids. Germline lookup yields CDR1 MGHRA and CDR2 YSYEKL. CDR3 protein: CASSHGIFDRGPEAFF. The CDR3 region has the DNA TGCGCCAGCAGCCACGGTATCTTCGACAGGGGGCCTGAAGCTTTCTTT.

This clonotype was recorded a few times. This chain connects TRBV7-9 to TRBJ1-2; D gene unclear. Germline values: CDR1 SEHNR, CDR2 FQNEAQ (reference sequence). This CDR3 region has 12 residues. V was shortened by 3 bases and J by 8 bases, with 10 bases between the two germline ends. CDR3: CASSLPERGYTF. In DNA form, the CDR3 reads TGTGCCAGCAGCTTGCCGGAGCGGGGCTACACCTTC.

This clonotype has a count of ten or more. The chain uses TRBV2 and TRBJ2-6; possibly TRBD1 or TRBD2 for D (5 bases each). V dropped 10 bases and J dropped 0 bases, with 22 bases sitting between them. Germline loops: CDR1 SNHLY, CDR2 FYNNEI. This CDR3 is built from 18 residues. Written as DNA, the CDR3 is TGTGCCACTATGGGGGTTAGGGGCAGAAACTCTGGGGCCAACGTCCTGACTTTC. Residues: CATMGVRGRNSGANVLTF. The variable domain in full, completed from reference TRBV2 and TRBJ2-6, reads EPEVTQTPSHQVTQMGQEVILRCVPISNHLYFYWYRQILGQKVEFLVSFYNNEISEKSEIFDDQFSVERPDGSNFTLKIRSTKLEDSAMYFCATMGVRGRNSGANVLTFGAGSRLTVL.

This clonotype was seen a handful of times. The gene calls are TRBV12-3 or TRBV12-4 and TRBJ2-5, with TRBD1 matching 7 bases. This CDR3 region has 18 residues. The V gene end was trimmed by 4 bases and the J gene end by 5 bases; junction bases not matched to a gene: 19. The CDR3 region is CASSSLRAIDRVEETQYF. DNA of the CDR3: TGTGCCAGCAGTTCGCTAAGAGCCATTGACAGGGTTGAGGAGACCCAGTACTTC.

This clonotype was seen more than once but under ten times. The genes are TRBV12-3 or TRBV12-4 and TRBJ2-5; no definite D call. The V end was cut by 6 bases, the J end by 3 bases, with 14 bases between. CDR3 length equals 14 residues. CDR3 region: CASSLDTAKETQYF. Written as DNA, the CDR3 is TGTGCCAGCAGCCTCGACACGGCTAAAGAGACCCAGTACTTC.

As to this clonotype: The junction does not match germline at one end; this may be a read error. This chain connects TRBV24-1 to TRBJ1-1, with D tentatively TRBD1 (6 bases). The CDR3 runs 14 residues. Germline-derived CDR1 and CDR2 are KGHDR and SFDVKD. CDR3 protein: CASSYTGGYTRAFF. CDR3 DNA: TGTGCCAGCAGTTACACGGGGGGCTACACGAGAGCTTTCTTT.

This clonotype was seen only a few times. This rearrangement joins TRBV6-2 or TRBV6-3 to TRBJ1-1; possible D gene TRBD1, 6 bases. Germline assignment: CDR1 MNHEY and CDR2 SVGEGT. The CDR3 is 13 residues long. V gave up 10 bases and J gave up 1 base, with 13 bases separating them. In DNA form, the CDR3 reads TGTGCCACCTACAGACAGGCGAACACTGAAGCTTTCTTT. Translated, it gives CATYRQANTEAFF.

Concerning this clonotype itself: One base away lies a much larger clone, so this may be a sequencing read error. The rearrangement joins TRBV5-1 to TRBJ1-2; D not certain. The CDR3 spans 12 residues. Germline V gene sequence: CDR1 SGHRS, CDR2 YFSETQ. CDR3 sequence reads: CASMGSGYVYTF. In nucleotides, the CDR3 is TGCGCCAGCATGGGCTCTGGCTATGTCTACACCTTC.

The genes are TRBV7-9 and TRBJ2-5, with 8 bases lining up with TRBD1. This CDR3 comprises 15 residues. Losses at the gene ends were 5 bases for V and 5 bases for J; bases not matched to a gene: 10. The germline gives CDR1 SEHNR, CDR2 FQNEAQ (reference sequence). The CDR3 DNA reads as TGTGCCAGCAGCCTAAGGACAGGGAGTTTGGAGACCCAGTACTTC. Protein product: CASSLRTGSLETQYF.

This clonotype has at least ten counts. This chain connects TRBV9 to TRBJ2-6; TRBD1 matches at 8 bases. The CDR3 covers 18 residues. Germline V lookup: CDR1 SGDLS, CDR2 YYNGEE. J was trimmed by 0 bases and V by 0 bases; bases with no gene match: 5. CDR3 nucleotides: TGTGCCAGCAGCGTAGAGGGACAGGATAGCTCTGGGGCCAACGTCCTGACTTTC. Encoded protein: CASSVEGQDSSGANVLTF.

The chain recombines TRBV7-2 with TRBJ1-4; 8 bases are a match to TRBD1. Germline lookup yields CDR1 SGHTA and CDR2 FQGNSA. The CDR3 covers 16 residues. With V trimmed by 3 bases and J by 3 bases, 6 bases remained unmatched. The CDR3 is CASSLDRATSNEKLFF. The CDR3 bases are TGTGCCAGCAGCTTGGACAGGGCTACGTCTAATGAAAAACTGTTTTTT.

CDR3 sequence reads: CASSIGTRQETQYF. Written as DNA, the CDR3 is TGTGCCAGCAGCATAGGGACTCGCCAAGAGACCCAGTACTTC. The chain uses TRBV11-3 and TRBJ2-5, with D perhaps matching TRBD2 (6 bases). Germline V gene data show CDR1 as SGHNT and CDR2 as YENEEA. CDR3 length equals 14 residues. The V end was cut by 5 bases, the J end by 1 base, with 11 bases between.

This clonotype occurred many times. This sequence joins TRBV7-9 and TRBJ2-2, with D unclear. There are 11 residues in the CDR3. V lost 7 bases to trimming and J lost 10 bases, with 10 bases between them. Looked up from germline, CDR1 is SEHNR and CDR2 is FQNEAQ (reference sequence). CDR3 region: CASKMAPELFF. As DNA, the CDR3 is TGTGCCAGCAAGATGGCTCCGGAGCTGTTTTTT. The full variable domain, with the rest looked up from reference TRBV7-9 and TRBJ2-2, is DTGVSQNPRHKITKRGQNVTFRCDPISEHNRLYWYRQTLGQGPEFLTYFQNEAQLEKSRLLSDRFSAERPKGSFSTLEIQRTEQGDSAMYLCASKMAPELFFGEGSRLTVL.

The V gene is TRBV12-3 or TRBV12-4, the J gene TRBJ2-7; perhaps TRBD2 as D (5 bases). The CDR3 is 13 residues long. V dropped 2 bases and J dropped 9 bases, with 14 bases sitting between them. CDR3 in amino acids: CASSLIGRSGQYF. The DNA for the CDR3 is TGTGCCAGCAGTTTAATCGGCCGGAGCGGGCAGTACTTC.

This clonotype was seen repeatedly, ten times or more. The rearrangement links TRBV10-3 to TRBJ1-2; 8 bases match TRBD1. The CDR3 consists of 17 residues. From germline, CDR1 is ENHRY and CDR2 SYGVKD. V was pared by 0 bases and J by 2 bases, with 8 bases of the junction left unmatched. CDR3 nucleotides: TGTGCCATCAGTGAGTCCTCCGGGACAGGCGGGAACTATGGCTACACCTTC. It encodes CAISESSGTGGNYGYTF.

V is TRBV3-1 and J is TRBJ1-1, with a weak D call TRBD1 (5 bases). V was cut by 1 base and J by 7 bases, with 7 bases left in between. In germline, CDR1 is LGHDT, CDR2 YNNKEL (reference sequence). This CDR3 contains 12 residues. CDR3 sequence reads: CASSQVGGEAFF. The CDR3 region has the DNA TGTGCCAGCAGCCAAGTGGGGGGTGAAGCTTTCTTT.

This rearrangement joins TRBV25-1 to TRBJ1-4; 8 positions match TRBD1. This CDR3 region has 16 residues. CDR1 and CDR2 from the germline V gene are MGHDK and SYGVNS. Unmatched junction bases numbered 8, after V lost 4 bases and J lost 4 bases. CDR3 DNA: TGTGCCAGCAGTGCCCCCTGGACAGGGTATAATGAAAAACTGTTTTTT. Translation gives CASSAPWTGYNEKLFF.

This chain joins TRBV12-3 or TRBV12-4 and TRBJ2-7; 8 bases match TRBD1. CDR3 length: 14 amino acids. V was pared by 4 bases and J by 7 bases, with 9 bases of the junction left unmatched. The chain's CDR3 is CASSSATGVGEQYF. The CDR3, as DNA: TGTGCCAGCAGTTCCGCGACAGGGGTGGGTGAGCAGTACTTC.

This clonotype was counted ten times or more. The V gene is TRBV2, the J gene TRBJ1-3; D uncertain. CDR3 length: 15 residues. Germline CDR1 SNHLY, CDR2 FYNNEI. V was shortened by 3 bases and J by 4 bases, with 13 bases between the two germline ends. The CDR3 bases are TGTGCCAGCAGTGATGGCCTCGGGAGGGGAAACACCATATATTTT. It specifies CASSDGLGRGNTIYF.